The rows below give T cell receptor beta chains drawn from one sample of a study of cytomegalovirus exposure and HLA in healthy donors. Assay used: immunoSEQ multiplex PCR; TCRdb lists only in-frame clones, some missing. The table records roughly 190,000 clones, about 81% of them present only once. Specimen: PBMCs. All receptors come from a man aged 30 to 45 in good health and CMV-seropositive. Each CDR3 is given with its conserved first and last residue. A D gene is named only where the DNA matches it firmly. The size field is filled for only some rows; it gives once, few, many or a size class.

TGCGCCAGCAGCCAAGAGGGTCAGACTACCTATAATTCACCCCTCCACTTT CASSQEGQTTYNSPLHF . TRBV4-1 . TRBJ1-6
TGCGCCAGCAGCCTAGGGACAGGTCAGCCCCAGCATTTT CASSLGTGQPQHF TRBD1 TRBV5-1 . TRBJ1-5
TGTGCCAGTAGCACAACTCCTGACTTCTACATGAACACTGAAGCTTTCTTT CASSTTPDFYMNTEAFF . TRBV19 . TRBJ1-1
TGTGCTAGTGGTCCCGGGACTAGCGGGTTCCAAAGCTCCTACAATGAGCAGTTCTTC CASGPGTSGFQSSYNEQFF TRBD2 TRBV12-5 . TRBJ2-1
TGTGCCAGCAGCCCCGCGTCGGGAATGGGAGTCTACGAGCAGTACTTC CASSPASGMGVYEQYF . TRBV9 . TRBJ2-7
TGCGCCAGCAGCCAAGTACAGGCTGAAGAGACCCAGTACTTC CASSQVQAEETQYF . TRBV4-3 . TRBJ2-5
TGTGCCAGCAGTTCGGGGGACGCAGATACGCAGTATTTT CASSSGDADTQYF . TRBV28 once TRBJ2-3
TGCGCCAGCAGCTTGCTAGTAGCGGGGGGAAAGCATCAAGAGACCCAGTACTTC CASSLLVAGGKHQETQYF TRBD2 TRBV5-1 . TRBJ2-5
TGTGCCAGCAGCTTAAACAGTAACAATGAGCAGTTCTTC CASSLNSNNEQFF . TRBV7-9 once TRBJ2-1
TGTGCCAGCAGCTCCGGACAGAGGGCTAACTATGGCTACACCTTC CASSSGQRANYGYTF . TRBV5-8 . TRBJ1-2
TGTGCCAGCTCCCCAACACGGAGTGAAAAACTGTTTTTT CASSPTRSEKLFF . TRBV18 . TRBJ1-4
TGCGCCAGCAGCTTGGTGACAGGGTACACCGGGGAGCTGTTTTTT CASSLVTGYTGELFF TRBD1 TRBV5-1 . TRBJ2-2
TGTGCCAGCAGTGAAGGTGGACAGGGGAATGAAAAACTGTTTTTT CASSEGGQGNEKLFF TRBD1 TRBV2 . TRBJ1-4
TGTGCCAGTAGTATAGAAATGCTGGGCTTTTGGCCCCAGCATTTT CASSIEMLGFWPQHF . TRBV19 few TRBJ1-5
TGTGCCAGTACCGAGGGAGGCTACAATGAGCAGTTCTTC CASTEGGYNEQFF . TRBV19 . TRBJ2-1
TGTGCCAGCAGCCCCGGGACAGCTAGCTCCTACGAGCAGTACTTC CASSPGTASSYEQYF TRBD1 TRBV7-3 few TRBJ2-7
TGTGCCAGCAGCACCGGGACTAGCGGACACAATGAGCAGTTCTTC CASSTGTSGHNEQFF TRBD2 TRBV7-2 . TRBJ2-1
TGTGCCACCAGCAGACAATATCTGACAGGGGAAAACACTGAAGCTTTCTTT CATSRQYLTGENTEAFF TRBD1 TRBV15 . TRBJ1-1
TGTGCCAGCAGCCCGGGACAGCAAAGCTATGGCTACACCTTC CASSPGQQSYGYTF TRBD1 TRBV5-4 few TRBJ1-2
TGCAGCTCGAGCAAAGAACAAGAGACCCAGTACTTC CSSSKEQETQYF . TRBV29-1 few TRBJ2-5
TGTGCCAGCACCGCGGGGAACAATGAGCAGTTCTTC CASTAGNNEQFF . TRBV9 medium-sized TRBJ2-1
TGTGCCAGCAGTTTCGGGACTAGCGGGAGGCATACGCAGTATTTT CASSFGTSGRHTQYF TRBD2 TRBV28 few TRBJ2-3
TGTGCCAGCAGTTCAGGGGGGCCCATGAACACTGAAGCTTTCTTT CASSSGGPMNTEAFF TRBD1 TRBV2 . TRBJ1-1